Below are 2 T cell receptor beta chains sequenced from a single sample in a study of blood T cells in healthy people across ages. Primed by a sample-barcoded 5' primer and a J-beta primer mix, a second PCR proceeded for 7 to 11 cycles. TCRdb independently ran MiXCR on the 5' RACE reads; one entry per CDR3 protein. The profile covers approximately 810,000 distinct CDR3 sequences, with 29% appearing a single time and 17% taken by the ten largest. The sample taken for sequencing was blood. These receptors were collected from a woman of 80 years or more in good health.

The chain joins TRBV6-6 to TRBJ1-1, with D uncertain. Trimming shortened V by 5 bases and J by 0 bases, and 4 bases separated the two germline ends. CDR3 length: 12 amino acids. Looked up from germline, CDR1 is MNHNY and CDR2 is SVGAGI (reference sequence). The CDR3 region is CASSNVNTEAFF. Here the CDR3 DNA reads TGTGCCAGCAGTAACGTGAACACTGAAGCTTTCTTT.

This clonotype was counted once. The J gene is TRBJ2-1, the V gene TRBV10-1, with 14 bases matching TRBD2. Germline V gene data show CDR1 as WNHNN and CDR2 as SYGVQD (reference sequence). This CDR3 comprises 15 residues. Trimming took 3 bases from V and 8 from J; bases not matched to a gene: 3. The CDR3 bases are TGCGCCAGCAGTGACGGGACTAGCGGGAGAGATGAGCAGTTCTTC. Protein sequence: CASSDGTSGRDEQFF.